The T cell receptor beta chain described here comes from a study of blood T cell repertoires in COVID-19. Overall study: Sites in the United States, Italy and Spain provided acute and convalescent COVID-19 samples. PBMCs, B-cell-depleted T cells, or T cells were the source of the cDNA or gDNA that made up the material.

The CDR3 extends over 13 amino acids. Germline V gene lookup returns CDR1 SGDLS and CDR2 YYNGEE. Trimming left V 0 bases short and J 11 bases short, with 12 bases between. Original analysis: Estimation of nucleated cell counts was performed using reference gene primer amplification. Produced via immunoSEQ multiplex PCR; TCRdb's table is partial and in-frame only. The DNA gave D and trimming, while V, J and clone size come from that table. The table has about 480,000 clones, approximately 90% seen once. The rearrangement links TRBV9 to TRBJ1-5, with D possibly matching TRBD1 (6 bases). This clonotype was sampled from a woman aged 25 to 39 with acute or convalescent COVID-19. The sequenced sample was peripheral blood. CDR3 amino acids: CASSVDLTGTQHF. DNA of the CDR3: TGTGCCAGCAGCGTAGATCTAACAGGGACCCAGCATTTT.